The rows below give T cell receptor beta chains drawn from one sample of a study of beta chain features in type 1 diabetes. Repertoires were generated with immunoSEQ multiplex PCR, while TCRdb's copy carries only in-frame clones and drops some. This sample carries 120,000 to 150,000 clones, about 50% of them seen once, and the ten largest clones take around 0.42%. Sequenced sample: Tregs from blood. Receptors originate from a man aged 18 to 30 in good health. Both conserved end residues are trimmed from each CDR3. A D gene is named only where the DNA matches it firmly. For some rows the clone size is stated as once, few or many, or as a class when expanded; others skip it.

D gene,V gene,J gene,clone size,CDR3 protein
TRBD1,TRBV18,TRBJ1-5,-,ASSPPGQGTQPQH
TRBD1,TRBV10-3,TRBJ2-7,-,AIRETGTGSHEQY
TRBD1,TRBV19,TRBJ1-5,few,ASSARTGDAFNQPQH
-,TRBV7-2,TRBJ1-6,once,ASSSWGLNSPLH
-,TRBV19,TRBJ1-5,once,ASSILINLDGVGNQPQH
-,TRBV6-1,TRBJ1-1,few,ASSDFGLNTEAF
TRBD1,TRBV5-6,TRBJ1-2,-,ASSGRDRGIYGYT
-,TRBV10-3,TRBJ2-5,-,AISVGSQETQY
TRBD2,TRBV5-1,TRBJ2-7,-,ASRISGIDEQY
-,TRBV18,TRBJ2-1,-,ASSPRAAYNEQF
TRBD2,TRBV7-2,TRBJ2-7,-,ASSLESASGSLEQY
TRBD2,TRBV12-5,TRBJ2-2,-,ASGFLAGGLDTGELF
-,TRBV5-4,TRBJ1-5,-,ASSFSPGLDQPQH
TRBD2,TRBV7-2,TRBJ2-7,-,ASSLTSGGPYEQY
TRBD1,TRBV6-1,TRBJ1-4,few,ASEKGTGDEKLF
TRBD2,TRBV7-2,-,-,ASSLDGGASYEQY
-,TRBV7-9,TRBJ2-7,-,ASSLAAGVTYEQY
TRBD2,TRBV5-1,TRBJ2-7,-,ASSFTSGGPSYEQY
TRBD1,TRBV7-9,TRBJ2-1,-,ASSLRTGGYNEQF
TRBD2,TRBV30,TRBJ2-1,-,AWSWLAGGRGEQF
-,TRBV5-4,TRBJ2-7,-,ASSFGREQY
-,TRBV9,TRBJ2-1,-,ASSVAGAYNEQF
TRBD2,TRBV13,TRBJ2-5,-,ASSPGLAGNQETQY
-,TRBV11-2,TRBJ1-5,-,ASSQGTNQPQH
-,TRBV4-3,TRBJ2-5,-,ASSQSPGFSETQY
TRBD1,TRBV9,TRBJ1-1,-,ASSGSGQLNTEAF
-,TRBV28,TRBJ1-5,-,ASARHNQPQH
-,TRBV5-1,TRBJ2-2,-,ASSLYRGWNTGELF
-,TRBV7-3,TRBJ1-6,few,ASSLHQGSPLH
TRBD1,TRBV5-1,TRBJ2-3,-,ASSLGQTDTQY
TRBD2,TRBV10-3,TRBJ2-3,-,AISVAGGTSTDTQY
TRBD2,TRBV5-5,TRBJ2-7,-,ASSSLAGAGEQY
-,TRBV5-1,TRBJ2-5,-,ASSLGLETQY
TRBD1,TRBV5-1,TRBJ1-6,-,ASSFGQGRSPLH
TRBD1,TRBV7-2,TRBJ2-7,few,ASSLQGQPFFPYEQY
TRBD1,TRBV5-4,TRBJ1-2,-,ASRIQGADRNYGYT
-,TRBV29-1,TRBJ2-1,-,SAGGTVHNEQF
TRBD1,TRBV7-7,TRBJ2-5,once,ASSFGTGYQETQY